The T cell receptor (beta chain) described here comes from a study of T cells in women clearing cervical HPV infection. Overall study findings and caveats: TRBV6-7 relative abundance averaged around 0.11% in cases and about 0.15% in controls.

Germline V gives CDR1 SQVTM, CDR2 ANQGSEA. V lost 5 bases and J lost 3, with 11 bases in between. The CDR3 is 13 residues long. Average input was around 1,200 ng genomic DNA for immunoSEQ TCR beta CDR3 amplification. TCRdb's copy holds only in-frame clones and misses some; the assay was immunoSEQ multiplex PCR. Found here are about 20,000 clones; the top ten clones hold 4.5% to 6%. Turning to this clone: Its target is not known. The read comes to an end 3 residues before the CDR3 does, leaving the germline J gene to fill in the end.

Source material: blood buffy coat. The clonotype was recovered from a woman between 18 and 75 years old with a cervical HPV16 infection that either progressed to CIN3+ or cleared (not recorded which). The chain links TRBV29-1 to TRBJ2-1; weak D call: TRBD1 (6 bases). CDR3: CSVREGDYNEQFF. CDR3 bases read: TGCAGCGTTCGAGAGGGGGACTACAATGAG.